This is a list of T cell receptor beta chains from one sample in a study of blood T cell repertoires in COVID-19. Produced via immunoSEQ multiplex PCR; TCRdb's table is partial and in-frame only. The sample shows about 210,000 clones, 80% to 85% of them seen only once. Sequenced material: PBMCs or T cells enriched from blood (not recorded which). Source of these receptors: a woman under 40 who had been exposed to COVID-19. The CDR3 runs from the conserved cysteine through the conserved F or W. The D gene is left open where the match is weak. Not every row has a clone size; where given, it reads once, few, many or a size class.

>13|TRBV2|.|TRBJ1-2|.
CASSDMDSYGYTF
TGTGCCAGCAGTGATATGGACAGCTATGGCTACACCTTC
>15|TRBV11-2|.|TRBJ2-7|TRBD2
CASSLAWGGGSEQYF
TGTGCCAGCAGCCTTGCGTGGGGGGGAGGGTCGGAGCAGTACTTC
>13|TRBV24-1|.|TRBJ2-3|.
CATESGFTDTQYF
TGTGCCACCGAGTCGGGGTTCACAGATACGCAGTATTTT
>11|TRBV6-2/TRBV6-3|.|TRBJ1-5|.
CASSLRGPQHF
TGTGCCAGCAGTCTACGGGGGCCCCAGCATTTT
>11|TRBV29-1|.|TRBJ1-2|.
CSDGTSGGYTF
TGCAGCGACGGGACTTCAGGTGGCTACACCTTC
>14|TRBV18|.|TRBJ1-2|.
CASSPLESNYGYTF
TGTGCCAGCTCACCCCTCGAGAGCAACTATGGCTACACCTTC
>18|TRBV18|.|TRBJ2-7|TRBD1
CASSPLTGATISSYEQYF
TGTGCCAGCTCACCACTAACAGGGGCCACGATTAGCTCCTACGAGCAGTACTTC
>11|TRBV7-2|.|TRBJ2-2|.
CASSSTGELFF
TGTGCCAGCAGCTCGACCGGGGAGCTGTTTTTT
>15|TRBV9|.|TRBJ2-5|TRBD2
CASSASTSGVETQYF
TGTGCCAGCAGCGCCTCGACTAGCGGGGTAGAGACCCAGTACTTC
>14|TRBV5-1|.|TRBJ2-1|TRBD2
CASSQRGVGNEQFF
TGCGCCAGCAGCCAGCGGGGGGTAGGGAATGAGCAGTTCTTC
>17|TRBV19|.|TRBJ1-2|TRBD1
CASSTSPGQGSIYGYTF
TGTGCCAGTAGTACTTCTCCCGGACAGGGTTCGATCTATGGCTACACCTTC
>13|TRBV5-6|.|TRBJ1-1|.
CASSSPGVGAVRF
TGTGCCAGCAGCTCCCCAGGGGTGGGGGCCGTTAGGTTT
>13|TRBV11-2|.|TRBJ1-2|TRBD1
CASSLGTGVPLGF
TGTGCCAGCAGCTTAGGGACAGGGGTCCCCTTGGGCTTC
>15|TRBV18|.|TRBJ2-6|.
CASSPQGTGANVLTF
TGTGCCAGCTCACCGCAGGGGACTGGGGCCAACGTCCTGACTTTC
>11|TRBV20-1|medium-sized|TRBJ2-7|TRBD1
CSAGQAYEQYF
TGCAGTGCTGGACAGGCCTACGAGCAGTACTTC
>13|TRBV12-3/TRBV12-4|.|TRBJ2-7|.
CASSFQGRHEQYF
TGTGCCAGCAGTTTTCAGGGAAGGCACGAGCAGTACTTC
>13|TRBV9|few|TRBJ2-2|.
CASSGRVTGELFF
TGTGCCAGCAGCGGGAGAGTCACCGGGGAGCTGTTTTTT
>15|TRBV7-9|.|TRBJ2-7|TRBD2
CASSISGGALYEQYF
TGTGCCAGCAGCATTAGCGGGGGGGCCCTCTACGAGCAGTACTTC
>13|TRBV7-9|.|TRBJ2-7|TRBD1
CASRGQGVREQYF
TGTGCCAGCCGGGGACAGGGAGTAAGGGAGCAGTACTTC
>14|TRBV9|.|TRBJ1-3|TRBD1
CASSLSGGGNTIYF
TGTGCCAGCAGCTTATCAGGGGGTGGAAACACCATATATTTT
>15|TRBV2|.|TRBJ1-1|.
CASSSAGQIGTEAFF
TGTGCCAGCAGTTCCGCGGGGCAGATTGGAACTGAAGCTTTCTTT
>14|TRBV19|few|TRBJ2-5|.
CASSIPGLQETQYF
TGTGCCAGTAGTATCCCGGGACTCCAAGAGACCCAGTACTTC
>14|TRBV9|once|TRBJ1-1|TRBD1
CASSPTGGAAEAFF
TGTGCCAGCAGCCCAACAGGGGGCGCCGCTGAAGCTTTCTTT
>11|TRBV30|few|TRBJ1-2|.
CAWRAFYGYTF
TGTGCCTGGAGAGCATTCTATGGCTACACCTTC
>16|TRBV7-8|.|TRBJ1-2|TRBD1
CASSFSGTGANYGYTF
TGTGCCAGCAGCTTTAGTGGGACAGGCGCTAACTATGGCTACACCTTC
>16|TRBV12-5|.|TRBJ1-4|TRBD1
CASGFNPGQGLEKLFF
TGTGCTAGTGGTTTTAATCCGGGACAGGGGCTGGAAAAACTGTTTTTT
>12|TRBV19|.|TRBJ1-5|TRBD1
CATGTGAQPQHF
TGTGCCACTGGGACAGGGGCTCAGCCCCAGCATTTT
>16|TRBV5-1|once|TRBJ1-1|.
CASSPDRGGRRTEAFF
TGCGCCAGCAGCCCCGATCGGGGTGGCCGGCGTACTGAAGCTTTCTTT